Below are 7 T cell receptor beta chains sequenced from a single sample in a study of cytomegalovirus exposure and HLA in healthy donors. 60 Vbeta and 13 Jbeta primers were used in PCR. Sequencing used immunoSEQ multiplex PCR; TCRdb keeps in-frame clones, though not all of them. The data show about 170,000 clones, approximately 80% seen once. The sequenced material came from PBMCs. These receptors were collected from a female donor in good health and CMV-seronegative.

The chain is built from TRBV18 and TRBJ1-1; no definite D call. The V gene lost 3 bases and the J gene lost 5 bases, with 10 bases spanning the gap. In germline, CDR1 is KGHSH, CDR2 LQKENI. The CDR3 is 13 residues long. Written as DNA, the CDR3 is TGTGCCAGCTCACCTTCCGGGAGGACTGAAGCTTTCTTT. Protein: CASSPSGRTEAFF.

The table lists this clone with a count of one. The V gene is TRBV4-3, the J gene TRBJ2-1; 11 bases map to TRBD2. Per germline, CDR1 LGHNA and CDR2 YSLEER. Trimming took 0 bases from V and 3 from J; bases not matched to a gene: 4. This CDR3 region has 17 residues. The CDR3 loop reads CASSQDLGTSGYNEQFF. Written as DNA, the CDR3 is TGCGCCAGCAGCCAAGATCTCGGGACTAGCGGCTACAATGAGCAGTTCTTC.

The chain uses TRBV27 and TRBJ1-1; 7 bases are shared with TRBD1. This CDR3 has 15 amino acids. The ends lost 6 bases at V and 1 base at J; junction bases unmatched: 8. Germline assignment: CDR1 MNHEY and CDR2 SMNVEV (reference sequence). The CDR3 region is CASSRDSHPNTEAFF. Here the CDR3 DNA reads TGTGCCAGCAGCCGGGACAGCCATCCGAACACTGAAGCTTTCTTT.

The J gene is TRBJ2-7, the V gene TRBV10-1; D unresolved. V lost 2 bases to trimming and J lost 0 bases, with 8 bases between them. Per the germline V gene, CDR1 is WNHNN and CDR2 is SYGVQD (reference sequence). CDR3 length equals 14 residues. CDR3 sequence reads: CASSETRSSYEQYF. CDR3 coding DNA: TGCGCCAGCAGTGAGACGAGGAGCTCCTACGAGCAGTACTTC.

This clone was detected a few times. The V gene is TRBV30, the J gene TRBJ2-5; 12 bases map to TRBD1. Germline V lookup: CDR1 GTSNPN, CDR2 SVGIG (reference sequence). The CDR3 covers 15 residues. J gave up 3 bases and V 6 bases, and 8 bases lay outside the gene matches. CDR3 DNA: TGTGCCTGTCAAGGGACAGGGGGCTTGAAAGAGACCCAGTACTTC. This translates into CACQGTGGLKETQYF.

This chain joins TRBV2 and TRBJ2-5, with D possibly matching TRBD2 (6 bases). The J call is uncertain, as TRBJ2-7 better fits the DNA end. CDR3 length: 12 amino acids. Per the germline V gene, CDR1 is SNHLY and CDR2 is FYNNEI. CDR3 loop: CATKEGIYEQYF. The DNA of the CDR3 is TGTGCCACTAAGGAGGGGATCTACGAGCAGTACTTC.

The chain carries TRBV12-5 and TRBJ1-4; no reliable D call. The CDR3 consists of 12 residues. Germline assignment: CDR1 LGHNT and CDR2 FRNRAP. Trimming stripped 2 bases from V and 12 bases from J, with 10 bases between. CDR3 sequence (DNA): TGTGCTAGTGGTTTGCCCAGGCGGGAACTGTTTTTT. It translates to CASGLPRRELFF.